This record looks at one TCR beta chain sequence and its context. The germline gives CDR1 SQVTM, CDR2 ANQGSEA. The CDR3 runs to 13 residues. Unmatched junction bases numbered 7, after V lost 6 bases and J lost 4 bases. This sample was included in a study of blood T cell repertoires in COVID-19. Sequenced by immunoSEQ multiplex PCR; TCRdb stores in-frame clones only, minus some. Here the sample spans roughly 100,000 clones, over 75% being singletons. Sequencing was done on a sample of peripheral blood. This sequence joins TRBV29-1 and TRBJ1-1; 8 bases are a match to TRBD1. This TCR was sampled from a man at least 80 years old with active or convalescent COVID-19. The CDR3 nucleotides are TGCAGCGTGTACAGGGGGAGGTCCACTGAAGCTTTCTTT. It encodes CSVYRGRSTEAFF.